A single sample gave rise to the 22 T cell receptor beta chains below, sequenced in a study of type 1 regulatory T cells. Their antigens are not known. Each CDR3 protein gets one entry after TCRdb re-called the reads with MiXCR. The sample holds around 64,000 distinct CDR3 sequences; less than 25% are singletons and the top ten take less than 10%. The study, taken as a whole, reports: Type 1 regulatory T cells had a more restricted TCR repertoire than non-type 1 regulatory T cells.

The sample comprised cultured type 1 regulatory T (Tr1) cells, either the whole culture or a sorted fraction (not recorded which). Receptors originate from a human donor in good health.

V gene TRBV27 combines with J gene TRBJ2-3, with 12 bases aligning to TRBD2. The junction had 9 bases not matched to a gene; V was cut back by 8 bases and J by 6 bases. CDR1 and CDR2 (germline): MNHEY, SMNVEV (reference sequence). This CDR3 has 15 residues. The CDR3 DNA is TGTGCCAGCGCGTGGACTAGCGGGATTTGGGATACGCAGTATTTT. It specifies CASAWTSGIWDTQYF.

This rearrangement joins TRBV30 to TRBJ2-7; 7 bases line up with TRBD1. In germline, CDR1 is GTSNPN, CDR2 SVGIG (reference sequence). The ends lost 3 bases at V and 3 bases at J; junction bases unmatched: 5. The length of the CDR3 is 13 residues. The CDR3 sequence is CAWRQGKNYEQYF. CDR3 DNA: TGTGCCTGGAGACAGGGGAAGAACTACGAGCAGTACTTC.

There are a few counts of this clonotype. The chain couples TRBV6-5 to TRBJ2-2, with D uncertain. Between the trimmed V and J ends, which lost 4 bases and 4 bases, there was a span of 10 bases. Germline CDR1 MNHEY, CDR2 SVGAGI. This CDR3 has 14 residues. CDR3 sequence (DNA): TGTGCCAGCAGTTCGATGATGGGCACCGGGGAGCTGTTTTTT. This sequence encodes CASSSMMGTGELFF.

This chain joins TRBV4-2 and TRBJ2-1; a weak D match, TRBD1 (5 bases). From germline, CDR1 is LGHNA and CDR2 YNFKEQ. V lost 0 bases and J 7 bases, leaving 10 bases between the germline ends. The CDR3 is 14 amino acids. The CDR3 loop reads CASSQDMTDNEQFF. The CDR3 nucleotides are TGTGCCAGCAGCCAAGATATGACAGATAATGAGCAGTTCTTC.

This clonotype was detected a few times. CDR3 region: CASSQSSGDYTQYF. The CDR3 coding sequence is TGTGCCAGCAGCCAGAGTTCAGGTGACTATACGCAGTATTTT. The chain has TRBV3-1 and TRBJ2-3; D not certain. The CDR3 runs to 14 residues. V dropped 3 bases and J dropped 7 bases, with 14 bases sitting between them. Germline-derived CDR1 and CDR2 are LGHDT and YNNKEL (reference sequence).

V is TRBV5-5 and J is TRBJ1-6; D might be TRBD1 (6 bases). This CDR3 contains 16 residues. Germline assignment: CDR1 SGHKS and CDR2 YYEKEE (reference sequence). Trimming pared 2 bases from V and 10 bases from J, leaving 19 bases between. CDR3 in amino acids: CASSLVPRAGESPLHF. CDR3 sequence (DNA): TGTGCCAGCAGCTTAGTTCCGAGGGCAGGGGAATCACCCCTCCACTTT.

The rearrangement links TRBV5-1 to TRBJ2-7; D is ambiguous. V was pared by 2 bases and J by 2 bases, with 8 bases between. This CDR3 has 13 amino acids. In germline, CDR1 is SGHRS, CDR2 YFSETQ. The CDR3 protein is CASSFTAAYEQYF. The DNA of the CDR3 is TGCGCCAGCAGCTTTACGGCAGCCTACGAGCAGTACTTC.

The chain couples TRBV15 to TRBJ2-5; maybe TRBD2 (6 bases). In germline, CDR1 is LNHNV, CDR2 YYDKDF (reference sequence). The V and J ends lost 0 bases and 4 bases respectively, with 12 bases between them. CDR3 size: 15 residues. CDR3 sequence (DNA): TGTGCCACCAGCAGAGATCTAGGCGGGACAGAGACCCAGTACTTC. Encoded protein: CATSRDLGGTETQYF.

V and J are TRBV15 and TRBJ1-1, with 10 bases that match TRBD1. This CDR3 contains 16 residues. Germline CDR1 is LNHNV and CDR2 is YYDKDF (reference sequence). J gave up 5 bases and V 0 bases, and 6 bases lay outside the gene matches. The CDR3 protein is CATSRDGGQGRTEAFF. The CDR3 DNA reads as TGTGCCACCAGCAGAGATGGGGGACAGGGGAGAACTGAAGCTTTCTTT.

This clonotype is categorized as medium-sized (0.01 to 0.1%). This rearrangement joins TRBV4-3 to TRBJ2-7, with D possibly being TRBD1 or TRBD2 (5 bases each). Germline V gives CDR1 LGHNA, CDR2 YSLEER. Trimming cost V 0 bases and J 5 bases, with 14 bases left between them. There are 15 residues in the CDR3. CDR3 in amino acids: CASSQDSGWGNEQYF. The DNA of the CDR3 is TGCGCCAGCAGCCAAGATTCCGGGTGGGGGAACGAGCAGTACTTC.

This clonotype was detected a few times. The chain couples TRBV10-3 to TRBJ2-1; 8 positions match TRBD2. The CDR3 has 16 amino acids. CDR1 is ENHRY, CDR2 SYGVKD, per germline. J was trimmed by 0 bases and V by 7 bases; bases with no gene match: 8. CDR3 sequence: CAITGGGPSSYNEQFF. The CDR3 region has the DNA TGTGCCATCACCGGGGGGGGGCCCAGCTCCTACAATGAGCAGTTCTTC.

The chain is built from TRBV10-3 and TRBJ1-1, with 12 positions matching TRBD1. Germline V gene data show CDR1 as ENHRY and CDR2 as SYGVKD. The V and J ends lost 5 bases and 7 bases, in that order; junction bases with no gene match: 8. The CDR3 consists of 15 residues. CDR3 nucleotides: TGTGCCATCAGTTCAGCCGGGACAGGGGGCGGTGAAGCTTTCTTT. Residues: CAISSAGTGGGEAFF.

The rearrangement joins TRBV5-1 to TRBJ2-5, with 12 bases aligning to TRBD2. Germline values: CDR1 SGHRS, CDR2 YFSETQ. Germline trimming cut 2 bases from V and 5 bases from J; bases unmatched to any gene: 10. This CDR3 spans 17 amino acids. This CDR3 reads CASSFLAGGPIVETQYF. DNA for the CDR3: TGCGCCAGCAGCTTTCTAGCGGGAGGGCCCATCGTCGAGACCCAGTACTTC.

This clonotype turned up a few times. This rearrangement joins TRBV3-1 to TRBJ2-6, with 9 positions matching TRBD2. There are 15 residues in the CDR3. Per the germline V gene, CDR1 is LGHDT and CDR2 is YNNKEL (reference sequence). V shed 4 bases, J shed 7 bases, and the junction held 5 bases outside the gene matches. The CDR3 DNA sequence: TGTGCCAGCAGCCCTTGGCTAGCGGGAGCCAACGTCCTGACTTTC. It translates to CASSPWLAGANVLTF. Looking up the rest from reference TRBV3-1 and TRBJ2-6 gives the full variable domain: DTAVSQTPKYLVTQMGNDKSIKCEQNLGHDTMYWYKQDSKKFLKIMFSYNNKELIINETVPNRFSPKSPDKAHLNLHINSLELGDSAVYFCASSPWLAGANVLTFGAGSRLTVL.

The chain couples TRBV27 to TRBJ1-2; a possible D gene is TRBD1 (6 bases). CDR3 length: 15 amino acids. Germline-derived CDR1 and CDR2 are MNHEY and SMNVEV (reference sequence). V gave up 1 base and J gave up 3 bases, with 12 bases separating them. CDR3 in DNA: TGTGCCAGCAGTTTATTGGGGGGGCGGGACTATGGCTACACCTTC. Translating it yields CASSLLGGRDYGYTF.

This clonotype was found a few times. The gene calls are TRBV20-1 and TRBJ2-7; TRBD2 might be the D (5 bases). CDR3 size: 15 residues. Between the trimmed V and J ends, which lost 0 bases and 6 bases, there was a span of 18 bases. Germline V gene sequence: CDR1 DFQATT, CDR2 SNEGSKA (reference sequence). The CDR3 reads CSAREKGKEVREQYF. The DNA for the CDR3 is TGCAGTGCTAGAGAGAAGGGTAAGGAGGTACGCGAGCAGTACTTC.

V is TRBV7-9 and J is TRBJ2-2; 13 nucleotides match TRBD2. V was pared by 5 bases and J by 3 bases, with 6 bases of the junction left unmatched. The germline V gene has CDR1 SEHNR and CDR2 FQNEAQ (reference sequence). This CDR3 region has 17 residues. The CDR3 region has the DNA TGTGCCAGCAGCCACGGACTAGCGGGAGCGCACACCGGGGAGCTGTTTTTT. Its protein is CASSHGLAGAHTGELFF.

The J gene is TRBJ2-3, the V gene TRBV20-1, with 10 positions matching TRBD2. This CDR3 comprises 15 residues. Germline loops: CDR1 DFQATT, CDR2 SNEGSKA (reference sequence). V lost 5 bases to trimming and J lost 2 bases; unmatched junction nucleotides: 7. The CDR3 is CSALSSGRVTDTQYF. The CDR3 DNA reads as TGCAGTGCTTTATCTAGCGGGAGAGTCACAGATACGCAGTATTTT.

This clonotype was seen only a few times. The rearrangement uses TRBV5-1 and TRBJ2-7; no clear D. Germline CDR1 reads SGHRS; CDR2 reads YFSETQ. V gave up 2 bases and J gave up 0 bases, with 9 bases separating them. This CDR3 is 14 amino acids long. The chain's CDR3 is CASSFLVGSYEQYF. In nucleotides, the CDR3 is TGCGCCAGCAGCTTCCTAGTCGGCTCCTACGAGCAGTACTTC.

This rearrangement joins TRBV30 to TRBJ1-5; 7 bases match TRBD1. In germline, CDR1 is GTSNPN, CDR2 SVGIG (reference sequence). The CDR3 has 15 residues. Trimming at V came to 5 bases and at J to 4 bases, leaving 11 bases not matched to a gene. The CDR3 bases are TGTGCCTGGGGGATCGGGGACAGAGCTAATCAGCCCCAGCATTTT. Encoded protein: CAWGIGDRANQPQHF.

Many counts were recorded for this clonotype. The chain uses TRBV29-1 and TRBJ2-2; the match to TRBD1 covers 11 bases. J gave up 6 bases and V 5 bases, and 8 bases lay outside the gene matches. Germline V gene data show CDR1 as SQVTM and CDR2 as ANQGSEA. The length of the CDR3 is 15 residues. CDR3 in amino acids: CSVSISGQGAGELFF. CDR3 in DNA: TGCAGCGTTTCAATTTCGGGACAGGGGGCCGGGGAGCTGTTTTTT.

V and J are TRBV12-3 or TRBV12-4 and TRBJ2-2, with 12 bases identical to TRBD2. The CDR3 loop spans 16 amino acids. V shed 6 bases, J shed 0 bases, and the junction held 2 bases outside the gene matches. The DNA for the CDR3 is TGTGCCAGCAGGCGGACTAGCGGGACGAACACCGGGGAGCTGTTTTTT. As protein: CASRRTSGTNTGELFF.